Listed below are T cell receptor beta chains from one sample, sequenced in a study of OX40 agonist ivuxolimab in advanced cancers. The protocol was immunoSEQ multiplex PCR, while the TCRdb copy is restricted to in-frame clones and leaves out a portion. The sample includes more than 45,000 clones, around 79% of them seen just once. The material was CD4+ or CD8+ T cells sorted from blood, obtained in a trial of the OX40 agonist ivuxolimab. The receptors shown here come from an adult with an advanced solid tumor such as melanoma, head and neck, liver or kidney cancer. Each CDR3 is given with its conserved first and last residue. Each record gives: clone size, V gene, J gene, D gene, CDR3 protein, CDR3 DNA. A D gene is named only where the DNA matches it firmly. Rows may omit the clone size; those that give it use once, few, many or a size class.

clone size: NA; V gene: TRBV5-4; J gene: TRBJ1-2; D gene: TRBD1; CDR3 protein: CASSLGPGTGYGYTF; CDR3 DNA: TGTGCCAGCAGCTTGGGCCCCGGGACAGGGTATGGCTACACCTTC
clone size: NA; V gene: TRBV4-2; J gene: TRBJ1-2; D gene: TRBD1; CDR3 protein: CASSQRQGAQVLGGYTF; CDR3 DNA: TGTGCCAGCAGCCAAAGGCAGGGGGCGCAAGTCCTGGGTGGCTACACCTTC
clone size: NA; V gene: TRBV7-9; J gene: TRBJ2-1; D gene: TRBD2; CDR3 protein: CASSLYERGGLKQFF; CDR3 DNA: TGTGCCAGCAGCTTATACGAGCGGGGGGGCTTGAAGCAGTTCTTC
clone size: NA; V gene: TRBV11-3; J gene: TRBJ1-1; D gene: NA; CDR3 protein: CASSLDRLNTEAFF; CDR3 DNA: TGTGCCAGCAGCTTAGATCGCTTGAACACTGAAGCTTTCTTT
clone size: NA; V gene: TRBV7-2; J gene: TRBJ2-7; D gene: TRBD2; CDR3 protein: CASSFVAGGIPYEQYF; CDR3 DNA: TGTGCCAGCAGCTTCGTCGCGGGAGGGATCCCCTACGAGCAGTACTTC
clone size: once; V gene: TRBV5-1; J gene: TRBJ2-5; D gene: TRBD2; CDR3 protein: CASSLRLAGGPWQYQETQYF; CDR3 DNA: TGCGCCAGCAGCTTGAGGCTAGCGGGGGGTCCGTGGCAGTACCAAGAGACCCAGTACTTC
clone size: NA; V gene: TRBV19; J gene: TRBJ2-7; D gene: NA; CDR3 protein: CASSPSRHEQYF; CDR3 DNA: TGTGCCAGTAGTCCCAGCCGCCACGAGCAGTACTTC
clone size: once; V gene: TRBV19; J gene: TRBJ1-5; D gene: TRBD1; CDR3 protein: CASSISQGSYSNQPQHF; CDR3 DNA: TGTGCCAGTAGTATCTCACAGGGGTCATATAGCAATCAGCCCCAGCATTTT
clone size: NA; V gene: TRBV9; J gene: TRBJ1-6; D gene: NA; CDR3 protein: CASSVEQAHSPLHF; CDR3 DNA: TGTGCCAGCAGCGTAGAACAGGCCCATTCACCCCTCCACTTT
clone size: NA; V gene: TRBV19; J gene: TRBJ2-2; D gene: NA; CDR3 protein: CASSIDWDPGTGELFF; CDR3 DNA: TGTGCCAGTAGTATTGATTGGGATCCGGGCACCGGGGAGCTGTTTTTT
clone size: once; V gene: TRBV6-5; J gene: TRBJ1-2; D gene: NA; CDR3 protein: CASSYGFGGYGYTF; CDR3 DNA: TGTGCCAGCAGTTACGGCTTTGGGGGGTATGGCTACACCTTC
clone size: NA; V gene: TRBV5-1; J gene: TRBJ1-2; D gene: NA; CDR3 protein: CASSPTANYGYTF; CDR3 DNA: TGCGCCAGCAGCCCGACAGCTAACTATGGCTACACCTTC
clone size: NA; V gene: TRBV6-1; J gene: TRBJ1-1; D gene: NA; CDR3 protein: CASSGGTRGRTSATEAFF; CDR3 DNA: TGTGCCAGCAGTGGCGGGACGAGGGGCAGAACCTCAGCCACTGAAGCTTTCTTT
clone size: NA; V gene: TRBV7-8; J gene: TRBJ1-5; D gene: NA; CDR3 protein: CASSHRDGNQPQHF; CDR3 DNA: TGCGCCAGCAGCCACCGGGACGGCAATCAGCCCCAGCATTTT
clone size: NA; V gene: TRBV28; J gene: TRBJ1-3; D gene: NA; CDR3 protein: CASSSPGRIGNTIYF; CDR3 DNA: TGTGCCAGCAGTTCCCCCGGGAGGATTGGAAACACCATATATTTT
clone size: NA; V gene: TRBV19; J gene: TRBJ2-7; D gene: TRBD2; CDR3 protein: CASAGTSGRALPDEQYF; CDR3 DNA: TGTGCCAGTGCCGGGACTAGCGGGAGGGCCCTTCCGGACGAGCAGTACTTC
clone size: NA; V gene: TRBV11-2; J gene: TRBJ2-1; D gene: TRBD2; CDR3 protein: CASSSGGTSGGWSEQFF; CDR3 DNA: TGTGCCAGCAGCTCGGGTGGGACTAGCGGGGGGTGGAGTGAGCAGTTCTTC
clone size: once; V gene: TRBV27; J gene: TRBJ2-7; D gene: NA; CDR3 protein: CASSQDPVYEQYF; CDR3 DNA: TGTGCCAGCTCCCAGGACCCCGTTTACGAGCAGTACTTC
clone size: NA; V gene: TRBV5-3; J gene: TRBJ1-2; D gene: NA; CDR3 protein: CASSLTGKRGYTF; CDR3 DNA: TGTGCCAGCAGCCTAACAGGGAAAAGAGGCTACACCTTC
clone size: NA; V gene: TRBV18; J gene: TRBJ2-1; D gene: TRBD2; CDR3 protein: CASSPRLAGGPEQFF; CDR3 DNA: TGTGCCAGCTCACCACGACTAGCGGGGGGGCCTGAGCAGTTCTTC
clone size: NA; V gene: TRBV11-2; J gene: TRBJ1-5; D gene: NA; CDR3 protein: CASSFSQNQPQHF; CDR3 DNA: TGTGCCAGCAGCTTCTCGCAGAATCAGCCCCAGCATTTT
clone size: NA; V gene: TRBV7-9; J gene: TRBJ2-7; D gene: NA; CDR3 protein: CASSPGLLEQYF; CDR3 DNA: TGTGCCAGCAGCCCAGGGCTCCTCGAGCAGTACTTC
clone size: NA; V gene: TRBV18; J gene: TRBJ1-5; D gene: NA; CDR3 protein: CASSVGNGRNQPQHF; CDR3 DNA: TGTGCCAGCTCAGTTGGGAACGGACGAAATCAGCCCCAGCATTTT
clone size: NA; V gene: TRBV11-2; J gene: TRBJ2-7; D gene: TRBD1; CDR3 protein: CASSWDRGGYEQYF; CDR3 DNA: TGTGCCAGCAGCTGGGACAGGGGAGGGTACGAGCAGTACTTC
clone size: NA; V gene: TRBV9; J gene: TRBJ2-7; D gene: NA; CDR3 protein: CASSAAGGAGPYEQYF; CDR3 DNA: TGTGCCAGCAGCGCCGCCGGCGGGGCGGGACCGTACGAGCAGTACTTC
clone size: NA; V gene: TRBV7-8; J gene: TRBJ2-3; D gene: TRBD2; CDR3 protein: CASSTWTSGRGADTQYF; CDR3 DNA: TGTGCCAGCAGCACTTGGACTAGCGGGAGGGGGGCAGATACGCAGTATTTT
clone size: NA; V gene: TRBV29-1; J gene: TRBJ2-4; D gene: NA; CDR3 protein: CSVSVAKNIQYF; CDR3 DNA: TGCAGCGTGTCGGTAGCCAAAAACATTCAGTACTTC
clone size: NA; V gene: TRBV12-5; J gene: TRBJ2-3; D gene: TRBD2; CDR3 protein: CASARTSGGIDTQYF; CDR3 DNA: TGTGCTAGTGCCCGAACTAGCGGGGGAATAGATACGCAGTATTTT
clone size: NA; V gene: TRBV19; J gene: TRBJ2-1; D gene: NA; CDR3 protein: CASSPRTVNEQFF; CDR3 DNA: TGTGCCAGTAGCCCCCGGACAGTCAATGAGCAGTTCTTC
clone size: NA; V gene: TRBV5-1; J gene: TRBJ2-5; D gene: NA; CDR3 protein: CASSLGGGGGQETQYF; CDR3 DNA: TGCGCCAGCAGCTTGGGAGGGGGAGGAGGCCAAGAGACCCAGTACTTC
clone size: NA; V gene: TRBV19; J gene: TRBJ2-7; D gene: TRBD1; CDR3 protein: CASSIRMGQGEVSYEQYF; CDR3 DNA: TGTGCCAGTAGTATAAGGATGGGACAGGGCGAAGTTTCCTACGAGCAGTACTTC
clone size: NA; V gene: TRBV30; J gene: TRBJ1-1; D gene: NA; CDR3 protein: CAWSRQGNTEAFF; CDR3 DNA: TGTGCCTGGAGTCGTCAGGGGAACACTGAAGCTTTCTTT
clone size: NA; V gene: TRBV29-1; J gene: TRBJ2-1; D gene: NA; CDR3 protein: CSVGLGYNEQFF; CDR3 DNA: TGCAGCGTTGGATTGGGTTACAATGAGCAGTTCTTC
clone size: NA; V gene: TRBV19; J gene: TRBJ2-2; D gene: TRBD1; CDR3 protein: CASSKGQGTYGELFF; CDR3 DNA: TGTGCCAGTAGTAAAGGACAGGGGACGTATGGGGAGCTGTTTTTT
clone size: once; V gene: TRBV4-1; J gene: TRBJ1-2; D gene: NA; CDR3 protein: CASSRTGGSYGYTF; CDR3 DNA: TGCGCCAGCAGCCGAACGGGGGGTAGCTATGGCTACACCTTC
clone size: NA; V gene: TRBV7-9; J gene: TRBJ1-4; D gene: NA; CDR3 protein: CASSLREHEKLFF; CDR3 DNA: TGTGCCAGCAGCTTGAGGGAGCACGAAAAACTGTTTTTT
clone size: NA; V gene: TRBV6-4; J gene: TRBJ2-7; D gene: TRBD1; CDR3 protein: CASRGGEDRTSSYEQYF; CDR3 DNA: TGTGCCAGCAGGGGCGGTGAGGACAGGACCAGCTCCTACGAGCAGTACTTC
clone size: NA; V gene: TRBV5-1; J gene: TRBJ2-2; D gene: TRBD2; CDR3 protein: CASSTGLAGGRFTGELFF; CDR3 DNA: TGCGCCAGCAGCACCGGACTAGCGGGGGGGCGGTTCACCGGGGAGCTGTTTTTT
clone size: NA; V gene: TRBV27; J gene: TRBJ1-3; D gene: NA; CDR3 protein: CASSLGMNPGNTIYF; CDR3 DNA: TGTGCCAGCAGTTTAGGAATGAACCCTGGAAACACCATATATTTT